This is a list of T cell receptor beta chains from one sample in a study of shared clonotypes between healthy human individuals. Sequencing was performed with immunoSEQ multiplex PCR; in TCRdb, only in-frame clones are kept and a portion is missing. The data hold approximately 2.5 million clones, with around nine tenths observed a single time. Sequencing was carried out using naive CD4+ T cells sorted from blood. The receptors were sampled from a young man in good health. The CDR3 runs from the conserved cysteine through the conserved F or W. The D gene is left open where the match is weak. Only some rows state a clone size, as once, few, many or a class for expanded clones.

J gene	clone size	V gene	D gene	CDR3 protein	CDR3 DNA
TRBJ1-5	-	TRBV28	-	CASSFRTRLNQPQHF	TGTGCCAGCAGTTTTCGTACCCGTCTAAATCAGCCCCAGCATTTT
TRBJ2-4	once	TRBV5-6	TRBD1	CASSLLEGAHKNIQYF	TGTGCCAGCAGCCTCCTCGAGGGGGCTCACAAAAACATTCAGTACTTC
TRBJ1-5	once	TRBV21-1	-	CASSFTRDRARNQPQHF	TGTGCCAGCAGCTTCACCCGGGACAGGGCTCGGAATCAGCCCCAGCATTTT
TRBJ2-1	-	TRBV7-2	TRBD2	CASSPLALAGVPGFF	TGTGCCAGCAGCCCCTTAGCCCTAGCGGGAGTCCCGGGGTTCTTC
TRBJ2-2	-	TRBV27	-	CASSLSGGPAGELFF	TGTGCCAGCAGTTTGTCCGGGGGGCCTGCCGGGGAGCTGTTTTTT
TRBJ1-3	-	TRBV11-2	-	CASSPLDGHSGNTIYF	TGTGCCAGCAGCCCCCTTGACGGACACTCTGGAAACACCATATATTTT
TRBJ2-1	-	TRBV5-1	TRBD2	CASSLERGGFNEQFF	TGCGCCAGCAGCTTGGAGCGGGGGGGCTTCAATGAGCAGTTCTTC
TRBJ1-4	-	TRBV5-1	-	CASSLELDINEKLFF	TGCGCCAGCAGCTTGGAGCTGGACATTAATGAAAAACTGTTTTTT
TRBJ2-7	-	TRBV5-1	-	CASSPDRTSYEQYF	TGCGCCAGCAGCCCGGACAGAACCTCCTACGAGCAGTACTTC
TRBJ2-3	-	TRBV2	-	CASSVKGWGYDTQYF	TGTGCCAGCAGTGTTAAAGGGTGGGGGTACGATACGCAGTATTTT
TRBJ1-4	-	TRBV6-1	TRBD1	CASRWGTGPLEKLFF	TGTGCCAGCAGATGGGGGACAGGGCCCCTTGAAAAACTGTTTTTT
TRBJ2-7	-	TRBV6-1	-	CASRGRGFREHEQYF	TGTGCCAGCAGAGGCAGGGGATTCCGCGAGCACGAGCAGTACTTC
TRBJ2-6	-	TRBV25-1	-	CASSETTPSGANVLTF	TGTGCCAGCAGTGAAACAACCCCGTCTGGGGCCAACGTCCTGACTTTC
TRBJ2-7	-	TRBV19	-	CASSIEGPGTYEQYF	TGTGCCAGTAGTATAGAGGGCCCCGGCACCTACGAGCAGTACTTC
TRBJ2-5	-	TRBV11-2	-	CASSPGRGVETQYF	TGTGCCAGCAGCCCCGGCAGGGGAGTAGAGACCCAGTACTTC
TRBJ2-5	-	TRBV25-1	-	CASSRETQYF	TGTGCCAGCAGTAGAGAGACCCAGTACTTC
TRBJ2-7	-	TRBV13	TRBD2	CASSASISGLAGGYEQYF	TGTGCCAGCAGCGCGTCGATCTCCGGACTAGCGGGAGGCTACGAGCAGTACTTC
TRBJ2-2	-	TRBV9	-	CASSGLVSSTGELFF	TGTGCCAGCAGCGGACTAGTCTCTAGCACCGGGGAGCTGTTTTTT
TRBJ2-4	-	TRBV7-2	TRBD2	CASSKNSGGMNIAKNIQYF	TGTGCCAGCAGCAAAAATAGCGGGGGGATGAACATAGCCAAAAACATTCAGTACTTC
TRBJ2-7	-	TRBV5-4	-	CASSFYRVGEQYF	TGTGCCAGCAGCTTTTACAGGGTGGGCGAGCAGTACTTC
TRBJ2-2	-	TRBV5-4	-	CASSLYDTGELFF	TGTGCCAGCAGCTTGTATGACACCGGGGAGCTGTTTTTT
TRBJ2-7	few	TRBV18	-	CASSPDYEQYF	TGTGCCAGCTCACCGGACTACGAGCAGTACTTC
TRBJ2-1	-	TRBV7-3	-	CASSPSRGANEQFF	TGTGCCAGCAGCCCCTCAAGGGGGGCAAATGAGCAGTTCTTC
TRBJ2-3	-	TRBV10-1	-	CASSPRTGGTDTQYF	TGCGCCAGCAGCCCACGGACCGGGGGCACAGATACGCAGTATTTT
TRBJ2-3	-	TRBV20-1	-	CSARSDTQYF	TGCAGTGCCCGCTCGGATACGCAGTATTTT
TRBJ2-5	-	TRBV7-9	TRBD1	CASSFGQGVQETQYF	TGTGCCAGCAGCTTCGGACAGGGCGTACAAGAGACCCAGTACTTC
TRBJ2-7	-	TRBV11-2	TRBD2	CASSPLVRLAGEDYEQYF	TGTGCCAGCAGCCCCCTCGTCCGTTTAGCGGGAGAGGACTACGAGCAGTACTTC
TRBJ1-4	-	TRBV18	-	CASSPNLGNEKLFF	TGTGCCAGCTCACCCAATCTTGGTAATGAAAAACTGTTTTTT
TRBJ1-2	-	TRBV5-6	-	CASSTRQELNYGYTF	TGTGCCAGCAGCACACGACAGGAATTAAACTATGGCTACACCTTC
TRBJ1-4	-	TRBV5-8	-	CASSLGLLQDGDEKLFF	TGTGCCAGCAGCTTGGGACTACTTCAAGATGGGGATGAAAAACTGTTTTTT
TRBJ2-4	-	TRBV30	-	CAWSVGDTQYF	TGTGCCTGGAGTGTTGGGGACACTCAGTACTTC
TRBJ2-7	-	TRBV5-1	TRBD1	CASSLVATGHYEQYF	TGCGCCAGCAGCTTGGTAGCGACAGGGCACTACGAGCAGTACTTC
TRBJ1-5	-	TRBV19	-	CASRYDVRGRMPQHF	TGTGCCAGTAGATATGACGTCCGGGGGCGAATGCCCCAGCATTTT
TRBJ1-5	-	TRBV7-2	-	CASSLAVGQPQHF	TGTGCCAGCAGCTTAGCTGTGGGTCAGCCCCAGCATTTT
TRBJ1-6	-	TRBV28	-	CASSSGQGGTPLHF	TGTGCCAGCAGTTCAGGGCAGGGTGGGACACCCCTCCACTTT
TRBJ2-3	-	TRBV28	-	CASMEGGRDTQYF	TGTGCCAGCATGGAGGGGGGGAGAGATACGCAGTATTTT
TRBJ2-5	-	TRBV7-9	TRBD2	CASSIYGGQETQYF	TGTGCCAGCAGTATCTACGGGGGGCAAGAGACCCAGTACTTC
TRBJ2-2	-	TRBV6-5	TRBD1	CASSFSGQTNTGELFF	TGTGCCAGCAGTTTTTCGGGACAGACGAACACCGGGGAGCTGTTTTTT
TRBJ1-5	-	TRBV11-2	-	CASSAQGGQPQHF	TGTGCCAGCAGCGCCCAGGGCGGACAGCCCCAGCATTTT
TRBJ2-1	-	TRBV27	-	CASSLGWLPLNEQFF	TGTGCCAGCAGTTTAGGGTGGCTTCCACTCAATGAGCAGTTCTTC
TRBJ2-7	-	TRBV10-1	TRBD2	CASSTGTSRHEQYF	TGCGCCAGCAGTACCGGGACTAGCAGGCACGAGCAGTACTTC
TRBJ2-2	-	TRBV7-2	TRBD2	CASSPTSVGTGELFF	TGTGCCAGCAGCCCCACTAGCGTGGGGACCGGGGAGCTGTTTTTT
TRBJ2-1	-	TRBV5-1	-	CASSLGGPGLGEQFF	TGCGCCAGCAGCTTGGGCGGTCCAGGACTGGGTGAGCAGTTCTTC
TRBJ2-7	-	TRBV18	TRBD2	CASSPRLAVTYEQYF	TGTGCCAGCTCACCGCGACTAGCGGTAACCTACGAGCAGTACTTC
TRBJ2-7	-	TRBV11-2	-	CASIVGRGVGKTYEQYF	TGTGCCAGCATTGTAGGCAGGGGGGTTGGGAAGACCTACGAGCAGTACTTC
TRBJ1-1	-	TRBV6-1	-	CASTLTGFTEAFF	TGTGCCAGCACCCTGACAGGTTTCACTGAAGCTTTCTTT
TRBJ2-1	once	TRBV9	-	CASSVAGSGSYNEQFF	TGTGCCAGCAGCGTAGCCGGGAGTGGGTCCTACAATGAGCAGTTCTTC
TRBJ1-1	-	TRBV6-1	TRBD1	CASSEYSPRDRGGRAFF	TGTGCCAGCAGTGAATATTCCCCGCGGGACAGGGGAGGAAGAGCTTTCTTT
TRBJ2-7	-	TRBV18	-	CASSPFRGPIGNEQYF	TGTGCCAGCTCACCGTTTCGGGGGCCTATTGGTAACGAGCAGTACTTC
TRBJ2-7	once	TRBV10-3	TRBD2	CAISGLAGGPGEQYF	TGTGCCATCAGTGGACTAGCGGGAGGGCCGGGAGAGCAGTACTTC
TRBJ1-2	-	TRBV20-1	-	CSAGDTGYTF	TGCAGTGCTGGGGACACCGGCTACACCTTC
TRBJ1-1	-	TRBV29-1	-	CSVGRGTEAFF	TGCAGCGTTGGAAGAGGGACTGAAGCTTTCTTT
TRBJ1-4	-	TRBV30	TRBD1	CAWTRQGNEKLFF	TGTGCCTGGACTCGACAGGGCAACGAAAAACTGTTTTTT